This TCR beta chain came from a study of shared clonotypes between healthy human individuals. V was pared by 5 bases and J by 5 bases, with 19 bases between. The CDR3 runs to 15 residues. The germline CDR1 and CDR2 sequences are MGHRA and YSYEKL. The data were produced by immunoSEQ multiplex PCR, yet TCRdb's version contains in-frame clones alone and is incomplete. This repertoire shows about 1.1 million clones, approximately 80% found once; its top ten account for roughly 0.65%. Each sample came from a Caucasian adult donor living in Nashville, Tennessee. Splitting the CD4+ cells yielded a CD45RA+ naive subset and a CD45RA-negative memory subset.

The clonotype comes from a man younger than 35 in good health. Some clones in this sample may be carry-over from other donors' samples. The J gene is TRBJ2-7, the V gene TRBV4-1, with a weak D call TRBD1 (6 bases). Sequencing was done on a sample of memory CD4+ T cells from PBMCs. Subset given: CD45RA-negative fraction. CDR3 bases: TGCGCCAGCAGCAAACCGGGACAAACGCCTAACGAGCAGTACTTC. It specifies CASSKPGQTPNEQYF.